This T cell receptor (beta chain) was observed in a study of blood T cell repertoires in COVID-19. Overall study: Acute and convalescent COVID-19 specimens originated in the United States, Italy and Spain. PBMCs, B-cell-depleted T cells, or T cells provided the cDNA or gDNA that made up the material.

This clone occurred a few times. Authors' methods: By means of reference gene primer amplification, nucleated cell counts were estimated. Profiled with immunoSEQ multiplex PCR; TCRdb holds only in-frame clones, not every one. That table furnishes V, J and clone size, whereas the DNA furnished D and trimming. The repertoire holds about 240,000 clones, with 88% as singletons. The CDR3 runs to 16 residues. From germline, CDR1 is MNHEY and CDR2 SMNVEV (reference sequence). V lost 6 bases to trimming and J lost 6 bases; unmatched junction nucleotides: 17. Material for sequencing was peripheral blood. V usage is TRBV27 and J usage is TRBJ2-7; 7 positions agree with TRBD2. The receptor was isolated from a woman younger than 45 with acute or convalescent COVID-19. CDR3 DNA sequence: TGTGCCAGCAGAGACACGGCGGGAGTCTTCTCGCGCGAGCAGTACTTC. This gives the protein CASRDTAGVFSREQYF.